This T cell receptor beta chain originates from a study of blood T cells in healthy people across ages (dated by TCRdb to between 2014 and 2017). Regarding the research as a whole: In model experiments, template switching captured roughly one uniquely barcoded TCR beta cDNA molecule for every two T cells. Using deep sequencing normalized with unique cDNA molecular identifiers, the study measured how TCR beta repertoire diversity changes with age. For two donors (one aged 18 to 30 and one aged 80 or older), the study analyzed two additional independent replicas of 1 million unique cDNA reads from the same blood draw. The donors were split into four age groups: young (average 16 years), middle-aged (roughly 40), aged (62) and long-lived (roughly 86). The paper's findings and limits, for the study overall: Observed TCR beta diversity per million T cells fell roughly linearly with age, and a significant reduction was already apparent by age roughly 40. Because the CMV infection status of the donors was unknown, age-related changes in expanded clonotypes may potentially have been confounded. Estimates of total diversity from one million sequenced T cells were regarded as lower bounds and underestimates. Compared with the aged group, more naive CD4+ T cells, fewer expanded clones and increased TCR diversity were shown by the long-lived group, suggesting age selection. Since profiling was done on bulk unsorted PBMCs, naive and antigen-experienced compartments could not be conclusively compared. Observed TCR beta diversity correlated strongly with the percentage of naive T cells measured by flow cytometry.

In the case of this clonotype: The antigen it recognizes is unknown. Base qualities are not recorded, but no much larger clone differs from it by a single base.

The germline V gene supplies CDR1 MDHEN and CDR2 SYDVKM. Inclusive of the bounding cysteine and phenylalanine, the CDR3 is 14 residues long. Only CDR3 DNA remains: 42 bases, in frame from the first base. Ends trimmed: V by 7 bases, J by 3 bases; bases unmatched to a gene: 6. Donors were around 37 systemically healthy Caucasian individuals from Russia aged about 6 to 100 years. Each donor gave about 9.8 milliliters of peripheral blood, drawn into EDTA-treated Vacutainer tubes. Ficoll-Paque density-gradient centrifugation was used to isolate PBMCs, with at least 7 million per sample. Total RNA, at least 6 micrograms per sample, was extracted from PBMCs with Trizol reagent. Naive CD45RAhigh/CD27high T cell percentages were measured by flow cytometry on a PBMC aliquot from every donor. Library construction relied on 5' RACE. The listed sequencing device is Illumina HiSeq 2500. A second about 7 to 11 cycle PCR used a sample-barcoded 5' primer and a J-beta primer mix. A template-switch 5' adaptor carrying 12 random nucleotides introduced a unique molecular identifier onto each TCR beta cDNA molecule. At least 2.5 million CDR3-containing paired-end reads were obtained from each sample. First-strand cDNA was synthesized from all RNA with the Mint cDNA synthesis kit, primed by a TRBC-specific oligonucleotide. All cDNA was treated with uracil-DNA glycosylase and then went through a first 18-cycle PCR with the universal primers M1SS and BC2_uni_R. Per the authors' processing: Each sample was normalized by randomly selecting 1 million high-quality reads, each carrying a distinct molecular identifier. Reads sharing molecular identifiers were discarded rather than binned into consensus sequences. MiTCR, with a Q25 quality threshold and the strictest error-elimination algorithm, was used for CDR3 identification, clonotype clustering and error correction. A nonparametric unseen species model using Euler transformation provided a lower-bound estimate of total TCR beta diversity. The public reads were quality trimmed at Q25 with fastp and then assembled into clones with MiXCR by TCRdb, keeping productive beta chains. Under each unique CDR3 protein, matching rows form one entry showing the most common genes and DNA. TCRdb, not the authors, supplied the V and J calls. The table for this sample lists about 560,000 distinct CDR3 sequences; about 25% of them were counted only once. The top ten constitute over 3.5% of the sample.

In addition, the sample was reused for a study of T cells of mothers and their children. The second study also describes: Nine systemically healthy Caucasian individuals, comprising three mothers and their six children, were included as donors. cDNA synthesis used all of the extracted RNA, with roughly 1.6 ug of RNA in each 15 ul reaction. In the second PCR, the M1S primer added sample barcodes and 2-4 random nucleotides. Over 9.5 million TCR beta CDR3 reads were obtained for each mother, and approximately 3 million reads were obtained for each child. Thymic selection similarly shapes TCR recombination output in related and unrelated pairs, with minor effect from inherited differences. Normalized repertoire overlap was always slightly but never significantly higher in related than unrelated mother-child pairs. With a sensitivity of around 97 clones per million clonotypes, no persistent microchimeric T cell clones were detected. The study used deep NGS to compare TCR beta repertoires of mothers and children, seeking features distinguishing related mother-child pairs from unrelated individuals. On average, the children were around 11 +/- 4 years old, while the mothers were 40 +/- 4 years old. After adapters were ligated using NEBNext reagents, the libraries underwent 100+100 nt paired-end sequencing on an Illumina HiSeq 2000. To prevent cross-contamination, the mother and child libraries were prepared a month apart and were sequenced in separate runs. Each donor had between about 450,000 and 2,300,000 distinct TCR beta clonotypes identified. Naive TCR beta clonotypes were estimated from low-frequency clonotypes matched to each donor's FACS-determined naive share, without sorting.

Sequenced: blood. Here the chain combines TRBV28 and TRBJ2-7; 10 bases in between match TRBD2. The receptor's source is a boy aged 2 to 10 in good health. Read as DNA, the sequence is TGTGCCAGCAAGCTAGCGGGAGTACTCTACGAGCAGTACTTC. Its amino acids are CASKLAGVLYEQYF.